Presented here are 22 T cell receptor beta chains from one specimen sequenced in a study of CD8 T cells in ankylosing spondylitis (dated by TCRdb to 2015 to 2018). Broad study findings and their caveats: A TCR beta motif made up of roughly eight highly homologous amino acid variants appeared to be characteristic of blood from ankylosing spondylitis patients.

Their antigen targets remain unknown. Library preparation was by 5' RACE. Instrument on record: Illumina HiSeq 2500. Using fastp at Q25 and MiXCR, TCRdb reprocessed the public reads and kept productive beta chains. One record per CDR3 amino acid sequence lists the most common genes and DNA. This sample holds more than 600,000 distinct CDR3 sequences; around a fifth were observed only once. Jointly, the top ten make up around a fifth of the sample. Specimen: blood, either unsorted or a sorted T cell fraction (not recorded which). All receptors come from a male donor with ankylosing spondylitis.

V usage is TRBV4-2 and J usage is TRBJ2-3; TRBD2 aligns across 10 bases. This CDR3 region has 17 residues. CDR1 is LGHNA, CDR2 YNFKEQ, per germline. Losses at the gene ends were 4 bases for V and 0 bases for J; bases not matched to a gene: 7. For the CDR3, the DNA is TGTGCCAGCAGCCCTTCCCAGACTAGCGGGAGCACAGATACGCAGTATTTT. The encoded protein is CASSPSQTSGSTDTQYF.

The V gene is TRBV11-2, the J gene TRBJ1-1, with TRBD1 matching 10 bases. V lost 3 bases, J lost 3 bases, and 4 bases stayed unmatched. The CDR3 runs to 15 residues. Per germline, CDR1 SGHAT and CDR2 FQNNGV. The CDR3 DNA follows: TGTGCCAGCAGCTTTAGGGGACAGGGGTACACTGAAGCTTTCTTT. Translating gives CASSFRGQGYTEAFF.

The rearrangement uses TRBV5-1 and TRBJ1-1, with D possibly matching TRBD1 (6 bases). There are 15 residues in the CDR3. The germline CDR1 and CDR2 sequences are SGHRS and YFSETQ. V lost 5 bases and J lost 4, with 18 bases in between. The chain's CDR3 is CASSPGEGGLTEAFF. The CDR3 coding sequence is TGCGCCAGCAGTCCCGGGGAGGGGGGGCTCACTGAAGCTTTCTTT.

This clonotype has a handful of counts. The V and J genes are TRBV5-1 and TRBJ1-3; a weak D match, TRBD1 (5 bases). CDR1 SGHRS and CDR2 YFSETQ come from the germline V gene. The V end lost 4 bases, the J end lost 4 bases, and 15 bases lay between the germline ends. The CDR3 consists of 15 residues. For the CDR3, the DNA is TGCGCCAGCAGCACCTCCGGGACGGAGGGAAACACCATATATTTT. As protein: CASSTSGTEGNTIYF.

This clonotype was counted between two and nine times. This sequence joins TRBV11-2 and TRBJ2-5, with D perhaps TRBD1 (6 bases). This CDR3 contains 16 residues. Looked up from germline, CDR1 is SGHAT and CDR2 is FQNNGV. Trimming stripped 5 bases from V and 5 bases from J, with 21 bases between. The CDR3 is CASSNSGRGRGETQYF. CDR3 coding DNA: TGTGCCAGCAGCAACTCGGGGCGCGGCAGGGGCGAGACCCAGTACTTC. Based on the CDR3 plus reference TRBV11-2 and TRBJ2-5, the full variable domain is EAGVAQSPRYKIIEKRQSVAFWCNPISGHATLYWYQQILGQGPKLLIQFQNNGVVDDSQLPKDRFSAERLKGVDSTLKIQPAKLEDSAVYLCASSNSGRGRGETQYFGPGTRLLVL.

The CDR3 bases are TGTGCCAGCTGGTCGGTGACTAGCGGGAATGAGCAGTTCTTC. This gives the protein CASWSVTSGNEQFF. The chain recombines TRBV12-3 or TRBV12-4 with TRBJ2-1; TRBD2 matches 10 bases. This CDR3 comprises 14 residues. The junction had 8 bases not matched to a gene; V was cut back by 8 bases and J by 7 bases.

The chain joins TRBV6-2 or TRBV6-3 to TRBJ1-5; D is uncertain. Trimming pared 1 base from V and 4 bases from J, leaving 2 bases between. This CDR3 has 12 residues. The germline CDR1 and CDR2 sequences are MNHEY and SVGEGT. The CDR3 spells CASSYFNQPQHF. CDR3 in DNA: TGTGCCAGCAGTTACTTTAATCAGCCCCAGCATTTT.

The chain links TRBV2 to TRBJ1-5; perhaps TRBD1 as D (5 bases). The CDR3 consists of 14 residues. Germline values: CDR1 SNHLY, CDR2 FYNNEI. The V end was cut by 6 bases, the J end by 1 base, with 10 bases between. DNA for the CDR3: TGTGCCAGCAGGCGGGACTCCAGCAATCAGCCCCAGCATTTT. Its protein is CASRRDSSNQPQHF.

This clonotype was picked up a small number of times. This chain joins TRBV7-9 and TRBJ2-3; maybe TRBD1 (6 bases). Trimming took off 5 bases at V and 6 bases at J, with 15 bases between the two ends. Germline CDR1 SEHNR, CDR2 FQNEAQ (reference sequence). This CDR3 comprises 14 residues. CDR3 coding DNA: TGTGCCAGCAGCCTAACAGGGCCCCGGGATACGCAGTATTTT. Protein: CASSLTGPRDTQYF.

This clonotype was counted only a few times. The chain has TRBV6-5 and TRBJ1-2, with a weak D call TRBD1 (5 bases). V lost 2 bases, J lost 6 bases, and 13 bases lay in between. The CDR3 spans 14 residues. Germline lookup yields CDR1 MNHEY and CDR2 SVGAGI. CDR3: CASSYLRGSDGYTF. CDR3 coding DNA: TGTGCCAGCAGTTACCTGAGGGGCTCGGATGGCTACACCTTC.

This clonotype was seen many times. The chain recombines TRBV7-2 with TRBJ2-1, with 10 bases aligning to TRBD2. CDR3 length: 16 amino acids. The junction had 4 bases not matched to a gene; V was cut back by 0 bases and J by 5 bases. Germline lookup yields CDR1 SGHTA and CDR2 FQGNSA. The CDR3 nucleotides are TGTGCCAGCAGCTTAGCGCCTAGCGGGGGCAACAATGAGCAGTTCTTC. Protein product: CASSLAPSGGNNEQFF.

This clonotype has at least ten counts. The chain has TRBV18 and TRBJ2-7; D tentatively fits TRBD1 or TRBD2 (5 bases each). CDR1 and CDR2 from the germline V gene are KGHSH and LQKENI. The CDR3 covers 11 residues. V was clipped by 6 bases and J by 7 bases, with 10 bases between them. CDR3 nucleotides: TGTGCCAGCTCCCCGGGGCTTGAGCAGTACTTC. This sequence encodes CASSPGLEQYF.

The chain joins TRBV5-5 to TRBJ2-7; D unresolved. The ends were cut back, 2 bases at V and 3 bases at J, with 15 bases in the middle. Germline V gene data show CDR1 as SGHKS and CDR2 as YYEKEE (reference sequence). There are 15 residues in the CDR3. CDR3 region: CASSFPTKQYYEQYF. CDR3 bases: TGTGCCAGCAGCTTTCCGACCAAGCAGTACTACGAGCAGTACTTC. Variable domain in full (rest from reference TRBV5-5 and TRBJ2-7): DAGVTQSPTHLIKTRGQQVTLRCSPISGHKSVSWYQQVLGQGPQFIFQYYEKEERGRGNFPDRFSARQFPNYSSELNVNALLLGDSALYLCASSFPTKQYYEQYFGPGTRLTVT.

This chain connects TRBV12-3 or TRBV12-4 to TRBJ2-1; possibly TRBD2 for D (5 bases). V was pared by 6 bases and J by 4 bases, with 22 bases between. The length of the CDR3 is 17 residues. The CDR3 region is CASSGGWETRLYNEQFF. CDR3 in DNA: TGTGCCAGCAGCGGTGGGTGGGAGACCCGCCTTTACAATGAGCAGTTCTTC.

CDR3 protein: CASSLGDRQRQPQHF. The CDR3 DNA reads as TGTGCCAGCAGTTTAGGGGACAGGCAAAGGCAGCCCCAGCATTTT. The chain links TRBV12-3 or TRBV12-4 to TRBJ1-5, with 8 bases lining up with TRBD1. This CDR3 is 15 amino acids long. V was clipped by 1 base and J by 7 bases; unmatched bases: 6.

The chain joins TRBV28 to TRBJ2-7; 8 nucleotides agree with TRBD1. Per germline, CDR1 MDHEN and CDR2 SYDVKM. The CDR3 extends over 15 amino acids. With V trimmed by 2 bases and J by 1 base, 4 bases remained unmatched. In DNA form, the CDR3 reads TGTGCCAGCAGTTTAGGGGACAGGAGATCCTACGAGCAGTACTTC. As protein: CASSLGDRRSYEQYF.

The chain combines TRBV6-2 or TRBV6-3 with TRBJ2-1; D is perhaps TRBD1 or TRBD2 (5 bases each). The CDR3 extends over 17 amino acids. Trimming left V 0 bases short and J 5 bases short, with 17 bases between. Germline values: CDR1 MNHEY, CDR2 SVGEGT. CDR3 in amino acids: CASSYSHFGASNNEQFF. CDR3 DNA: TGTGCCAGCAGTTACTCCCATTTCGGGGCATCTAACAATGAGCAGTTCTTC.

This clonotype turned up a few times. CDR3 protein: CASSEQQTDTQYF. The CDR3 DNA reads TGCGCCAGCAGTGAGCAACAGACAGATACGCAGTATTTT. The rearrangement links TRBV10-2 to TRBJ2-3, with no clear D. This CDR3 contains 13 residues. V was clipped by 2 bases and J by 3 bases, with 6 bases between them. The germline V gene encodes CDR1 WSHSY and CDR2 SAAADI.

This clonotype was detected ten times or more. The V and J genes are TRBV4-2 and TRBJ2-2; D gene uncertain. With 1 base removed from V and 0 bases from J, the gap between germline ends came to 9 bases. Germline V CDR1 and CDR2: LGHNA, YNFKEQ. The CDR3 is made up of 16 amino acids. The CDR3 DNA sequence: TGTGCCAGCAGCCAAGCAGCAGGCGCGAACACCGGGGAGCTGTTTTTT. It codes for CASSQAAGANTGELFF.

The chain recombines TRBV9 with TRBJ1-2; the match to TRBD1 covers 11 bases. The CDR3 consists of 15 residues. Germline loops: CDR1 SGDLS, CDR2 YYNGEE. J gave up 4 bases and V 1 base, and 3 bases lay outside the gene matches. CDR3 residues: CASSVRGQGAYGYTF. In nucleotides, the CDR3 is TGTGCCAGCAGCGTACGAGGACAGGGGGCCTATGGCTACACCTTC.

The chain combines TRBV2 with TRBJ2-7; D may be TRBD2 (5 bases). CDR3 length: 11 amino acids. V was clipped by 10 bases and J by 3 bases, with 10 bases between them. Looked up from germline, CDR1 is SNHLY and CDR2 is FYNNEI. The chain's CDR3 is CAILAGYEQYF. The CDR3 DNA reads TGTGCCATACTGGCGGGCTACGAGCAGTACTTC.

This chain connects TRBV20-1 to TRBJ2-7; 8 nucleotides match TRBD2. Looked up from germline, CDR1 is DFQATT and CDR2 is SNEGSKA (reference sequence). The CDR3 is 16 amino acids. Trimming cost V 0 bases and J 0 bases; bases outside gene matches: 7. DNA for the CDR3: TGCAGTGCTAGAGATCTCGGCGGGGGGAGCTCCTACGAGCAGTACTTC. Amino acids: CSARDLGGGSSYEQYF.